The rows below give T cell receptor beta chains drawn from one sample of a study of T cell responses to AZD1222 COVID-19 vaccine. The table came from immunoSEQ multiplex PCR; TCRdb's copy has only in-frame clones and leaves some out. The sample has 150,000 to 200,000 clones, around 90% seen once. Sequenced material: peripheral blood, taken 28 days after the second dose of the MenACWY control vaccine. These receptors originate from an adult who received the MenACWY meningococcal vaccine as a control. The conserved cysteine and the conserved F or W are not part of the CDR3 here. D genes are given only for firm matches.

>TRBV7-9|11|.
ASSLSDPLTQH
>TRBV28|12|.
ASSLGDGRTIAF
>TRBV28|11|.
ASSSALNAEAF
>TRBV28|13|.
ASSLGPSTKNIQY
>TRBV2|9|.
ASRQEWKLF
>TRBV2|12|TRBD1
ASSEYGQGAPHN
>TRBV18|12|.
ASRGHPVNTEAF
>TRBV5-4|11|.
ASSLDVNHEQY
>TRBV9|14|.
ASSRGVGPGTNEQY
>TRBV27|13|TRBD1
ASSLTGGLNTEAF
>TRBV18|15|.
ASSPSGRGWGDTEAF
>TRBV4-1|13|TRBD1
ASSQGVQGATEAF
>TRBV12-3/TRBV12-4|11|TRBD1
ASSRDRNYGYT
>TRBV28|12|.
ASSLIEFTYGYT
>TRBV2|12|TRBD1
ASTRTGRNTEAF
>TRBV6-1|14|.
ASSGRRGRSYNEQF
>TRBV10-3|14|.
AISEWGDTANYGYT
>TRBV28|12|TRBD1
ASRTTGGTGELF
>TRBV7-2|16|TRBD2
ASSLGLAGGSSYNEQF
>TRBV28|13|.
ASSPPLGTRNTIY
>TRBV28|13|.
ASSLSPQGETEAF
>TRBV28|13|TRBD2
ASSGREHSQETQY
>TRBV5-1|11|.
ASSLGQGAGYT
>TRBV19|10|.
ASRETHYGYT
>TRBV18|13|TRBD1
ASSPQGDSNTEAF
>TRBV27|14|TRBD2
ASSRAGTSAYNEQF
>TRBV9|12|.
ASSERSRDNEQF
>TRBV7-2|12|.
ASSLGGATDTQY
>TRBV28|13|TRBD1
ASSPTGEGNQPQH
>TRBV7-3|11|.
ASSLDLPYEQY
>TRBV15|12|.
ATSRDIGDYGYT
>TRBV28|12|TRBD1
ASSFRDRAYGYT
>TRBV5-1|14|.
ASSLEPSSYNSPLH
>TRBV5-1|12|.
ASSSHTGNEKLF
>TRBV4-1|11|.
ASSARTEYEQY
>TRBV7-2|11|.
ASGEGGTDTQY
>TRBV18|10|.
ASSRADYEQY
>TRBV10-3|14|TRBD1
AFSPGTGKGEETQY
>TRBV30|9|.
AWSLADEQY
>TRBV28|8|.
ASSGETQY
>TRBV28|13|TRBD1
ASRGLTGGVEKLF
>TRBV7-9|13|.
ASSLRGGGYNEQF
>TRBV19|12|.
ASSIQRKGDTQY
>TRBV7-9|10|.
ASSSNTDTQY
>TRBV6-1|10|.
ASRAETYGYT
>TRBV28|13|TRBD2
ASSPSGRSSYEQY
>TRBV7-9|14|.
ASSQDRTERIDGYT
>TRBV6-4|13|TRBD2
ASSAGTSGYNEQF
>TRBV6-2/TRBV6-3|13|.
ASSYNSAGFDGYT
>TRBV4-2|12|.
ASSQGASNTEAF
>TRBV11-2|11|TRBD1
ASSYGTDYGYT
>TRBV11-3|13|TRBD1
ASSTRRGRNTEAF
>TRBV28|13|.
ASSLPQDLTDTQY
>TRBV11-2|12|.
ASSLQTDSYEQY